The 27 T cell receptor beta chains reported below all come from one sample, sequenced in a study of blood T cell repertoires in COVID-19. Using immunoSEQ multiplex PCR, the repertoire was profiled, and TCRdb retains in-frame clones only, with some absent. The data hold a few hundred thousand clones, with around 82% observed a single time. Sequencing was performed on PBMCs or T cells enriched from blood (not recorded which). The origin of the receptors is a man between 25 and 39 years old with acute COVID-19.

This clone was detected once. The chain uses TRBV4-1 and TRBJ2-1, with a weak D call TRBD2 (6 bases). In germline, CDR1 is MGHRA, CDR2 YSYEKL. This CDR3 contains 15 residues. V dropped 3 bases and J dropped 7 bases, with 16 bases sitting between them. CDR3 residues: CASSQHHTGENEQFF. DNA for the CDR3: TGCGCCAGCAGCCAGCACCACACGGGGGAAAATGAGCAGTTCTTC.

This clone appeared a few times. This chain uses TRBV4-1 with TRBJ2-3, with TRBD2 matching over 8 bases. V lost 4 bases and J lost 2; bases outside the gene matches: 8. Germline CDR1 is MGHRA and CDR2 is YSYEKL. The CDR3 length is 16 residues. CDR3 sequence reads: CASSPDGTRFTDTQYF. The CDR3 DNA sequence: TGCGCCAGCAGCCCAGACGGGACTAGGTTCACAGATACGCAGTATTTT.

The chain combines TRBV29-1 with TRBJ2-5, with 11 bases aligning to TRBD2. The CDR3 consists of 13 residues. Germline CDR1 SQVTM, CDR2 ANQGSEA. V trimming: 4 bases; J trimming: 3 bases; junction bases outside the gene matches: 1. CDR3 bases: TGCAGCGTTGGGGGACTAGCGGAAGAGACCCAGTACTTC. Translated, it gives CSVGGLAEETQYF.

The chain is built from TRBV3-1 (or the pseudogene TRBV3-2) and TRBJ1-3, with 8 bases lining up with TRBD1. V shed 3 bases, J shed 4 bases, and the junction held 5 bases outside the gene matches. The CDR3 totals 15 residues. Looked up from germline, CDR1 is LGHDT and CDR2 is YNNKEL (reference sequence). The CDR3 is CASSHQGAYGNTIYF. The CDR3 nucleotides are TGTGCCAGCAGCCATCAGGGGGCGTACGGAAACACCATATATTTT.

The chain recombines TRBV5-6 with TRBJ1-2; D unclear. V lost 6 bases and J 4 bases, leaving 10 bases between the germline ends. This CDR3 has 12 amino acids. Germline assignment: CDR1 SGHDT and CDR2 YYEEEE. The CDR3 DNA reads TGTGCCAGCAAGGAACAGATCTATGGCTACACCTTC. It yields the protein CASKEQIYGYTF.

The V call is TRBV28, the J call TRBJ1-1; 7 bases agree with TRBD1. Looked up from germline, CDR1 is MDHEN and CDR2 is SYDVKM. V shed 10 bases and J 0 bases; nucleotides not matched to a gene: 8. The CDR3 length is 14 residues. The CDR3 region is CAIRQGGLNTEAFF. The CDR3 coding sequence is TGTGCCATAAGACAGGGCGGCTTGAACACTGAAGCTTTCTTT. Supplemented by reference TRBV28 and TRBJ1-1, the full variable domain reads DVKVTQSSRYLVKRTGEKVFLECVQDMDHENMFWYRQDPGLGLRLIYFSYDVKMKEKGDIPEGYSVSREKKERFSLILESASTNQTSMYLCAIRQGGLNTEAFFGQGTRLTVV.

In its sample, this clone was seen a few times. The CDR3 sequence is CASRKTGSGGYTF. In DNA, the CDR3 is TGTGCCAGCAGAAAGACAGGGAGTGGAGGCTACACCTTC. This sequence joins TRBV27 and TRBJ1-2; 7 bases agree with TRBD1. Unmatched junction bases numbered 9, after V lost 6 bases and J lost 8 bases. Germline V gives CDR1 MNHEY, CDR2 SMNVEV (reference sequence). The CDR3 loop spans 13 amino acids.

V is TRBV2 and J is TRBJ2-5; weak D call: TRBD1 (6 bases). The CDR3 totals 14 residues. Germline V gene sequence: CDR1 SNHLY, CDR2 FYNNEI. Trimming pared 5 bases from V and 4 bases from J, leaving 14 bases between. The CDR3 reads CASSSQGVGETQYF. Here the CDR3 DNA reads TGTGCCAGCAGTTCACAGGGAGTTGGAGAGACCCAGTACTTC.

The count of this clone is one. The rearrangement joins TRBV21-1 to TRBJ2-5; the table's D call, TRBD1, has no DNA check behind it. TRBV21-1 is described as a pseudogene. The length of the CDR3 is 13 residues. CDR3 in DNA: TGTGCCAGCAGCGACAGGGTCGGAAAGACCCAGTACTTC. This translates into CASSDRVGKTQYF.

This chain connects TRBV23-1 to TRBJ1-2; 9 bases map to TRBD1. TRBV23-1 is an ORF; its function is uncertain. The CDR3 contains 13 residues. The J segment lost 8 bases and the V segment lost 3 bases, leaving 4 bases of the junction unmatched. DNA for the CDR3: TGCGCCAGCAGTCAGGGACAGGGCGTCGGCTACACCTTC. Translated, it gives CASSQGQGVGYTF.

The rearrangement joins TRBV5-6 to TRBJ2-7; a possible D gene is TRBD1 (6 bases). CDR3 length: 16 amino acids. V gave up 4 bases and J gave up 3 bases, with 20 bases separating them. CDR1 and CDR2 (germline): SGHDT, YYEEEE. The CDR3 sequence is CASSRLTTGKGYEQYF. CDR3 coding DNA: TGTGCCAGCAGCCGCCTTACTACAGGGAAAGGCTACGAGCAGTACTTC. The whole variable domain, remainder taken from reference TRBV5-6 and TRBJ2-7, is DAGVTQSPTHLIKTRGQQVTLRCSPKSGHDTVSWYQQALGQGPQFIFQYYEEEERQRGNFPDRFSGHQFPNYSSELNVNALLLGDSALYLCASSRLTTGKGYEQYFGPGTRLTVT.

This clone was found a few times. The chain uses TRBV2 and TRBJ1-1; TRBD1 matches at 9 bases. V lost 7 bases, J lost 1 base, and 7 bases stayed unmatched. The CDR3 totals 15 residues. Germline assignment: CDR1 SNHLY and CDR2 FYNNEI. Here the CDR3 DNA reads TGTGCCAGCATTCCGGGGACAGGGACGAACACTGAAGCTTTCTTT. Its protein is CASIPGTGTNTEAFF. The full variable domain, with the rest looked up from reference TRBV2 and TRBJ1-1, is EPEVTQTPSHQVTQMGQEVILRCVPISNHLYFYWYRQILGQKVEFLVSFYNNEISEKSEIFDDQFSVERPDGSNFTLKIRSTKLEDSAMYFCASIPGTGTNTEAFFGQGTRLTVV.

The V and J genes are TRBV5-4 and TRBJ1-2, with 7 positions matching TRBD1. V was pared by 0 bases and J by 6 bases, with 5 bases of the junction left unmatched. The germline V gene encodes CDR1 SGHNT and CDR2 YYREEE (reference sequence). CDR3 length: 14 residues. This CDR3 reads CASSLGRGQDGYTF. CDR3 nucleotide sequence: TGTGCCAGCAGCTTGGGGAGGGGGCAGGATGGCTACACCTTC. Combining the CDR3 with reference TRBV5-4 and TRBJ1-2 gives the whole variable domain ETGVTQSPTHLIKTRGQQVTLRCSSQSGHNTVSWYQQALGQGPQFIFQYYREEENGRGNFPPRFSGLQFPNYSSELNVNALELDDSALYLCASSLGRGQDGYTFGSGTRLTVV.

The chain employs TRBV19 and TRBJ1-2; no reliable D call. The CDR3 is 14 amino acids. The germline CDR1 and CDR2 sequences are LNHDA and SQIVND (reference sequence). Between the trimmed V and J ends, which lost 3 bases and 0 bases, there was a span of 8 bases. DNA of the CDR3: TGTGCCAGTAGTATTTTGGAGGCTAACTATGGCTACACCTTC. Protein: CASSILEANYGYTF.

This chain joins TRBV9 and TRBJ2-5; a possible D gene is TRBD2 (6 bases). The germline V gene has CDR1 SGDLS and CDR2 YYNGEE. This CDR3 contains 14 residues. Between the trimmed V and J ends, which lost 3 bases and 4 bases, there was a span of 13 bases. The CDR3 protein is CASSATSVAETQYF. CDR3 nucleotides: TGTGCCAGCAGCGCGACTAGTGTCGCAGAGACCCAGTACTTC.

This rearrangement joins TRBV5-1 to TRBJ1-4; D remains unclear. Trimming pared 4 bases from V and 10 bases from J, leaving 11 bases between. This CDR3 is 12 amino acids long. Germline CDR1 and CDR2: SGHRS and YFSETQ. CDR3 sequence reads: CASSRWSGKLFF. Here the CDR3 DNA reads TGCGCCAGCAGCCGCTGGAGCGGAAAACTGTTTTTT.

The V and J genes are TRBV5-5 and TRBJ1-5; a weak D match, TRBD1 (6 bases). V lost 2 bases, J lost 1 base, and 13 bases lay in between. CDR3 length: 16 residues. Germline-derived CDR1 and CDR2 are SGHKS and YYEKEE (reference sequence). For the CDR3, the DNA is TGTGCCAGCAGCTTTTCAACTCAGGGGAGCAATCAGCCCCAGCATTTT. Translating gives CASSFSTQGSNQPQHF.

V is TRBV4-2 and J is TRBJ1-6, with D perhaps TRBD1 (5 bases). CDR3 length equals 15 residues. Trimming took off 0 bases at V and 9 bases at J, with 12 bases between the two ends. CDR1 is LGHNA, CDR2 YNFKEQ, per germline. CDR3 region: CASSQDGGGSSPLHF. The CDR3 region has the DNA TGTGCCAGCAGCCAAGATGGCGGGGGGAGTTCACCCCTCCACTTT.

This rearrangement joins TRBV9 to TRBJ1-1, with no clear D. Looked up from germline, CDR1 is SGDLS and CDR2 is YYNGEE. V shed 1 base and J shed 1 base, with 14 bases lying between them. The CDR3 runs 16 residues. CDR3 nucleotide sequence: TGTGCCAGCAGCGTAAATGATCCAGGCCCGAACACTGAAGCTTTCTTT. It translates to CASSVNDPGPNTEAFF.

Only a few counts were recorded for this clone. The gene calls are TRBV5-1 and TRBJ1-6; the match to TRBD1 covers 7 bases. The ends lost 5 bases at V and 10 bases at J; junction bases unmatched: 9. CDR3 length equals 14 residues. Germline values: CDR1 SGHRS, CDR2 YFSETQ. The CDR3 DNA reads as TGCGCCAGCAGACCTACAGGGGCGGACTCACCCCTCCACTTT. Protein sequence: CASRPTGADSPLHF.

This clone was counted between two and nine times. This chain links TRBV3-1 (or the pseudogene TRBV3-2) with TRBJ1-1; no definite D call. CDR1 and CDR2 from the germline V gene are LGHDT and YNNKEL (reference sequence). CDR3 length: 14 amino acids. Trimming stripped 4 bases from V and 1 base from J, with 10 bases between. CDR3 coding DNA: TGTGCCAGCAGCCCTCGTCCAGGGAACACTGAAGCTTTCTTT. Residues: CASSPRPGNTEAFF.

This chain connects TRBV3-1 (or the pseudogene TRBV3-2) to TRBJ1-2, with unresolved D. The V and J ends lost 6 bases and 13 bases respectively, with 24 bases between them. The germline CDR1 and CDR2 sequences are LGHDT and YNNKEL (reference sequence). The CDR3 totals 14 residues. The CDR3 is CASRASRAGVTRTF. Here the CDR3 DNA reads TGTGCCAGCAGGGCCTCGAGGGCCGGGGTGACTCGCACCTTC.

The chain couples TRBV19 to TRBJ1-1; D gene uncertain. V was pared by 2 bases and J by 1 base, with 8 bases between. CDR3 length: 14 residues. The germline CDR1 and CDR2 sequences are LNHDA and SQIVND (reference sequence). CDR3 amino acids: CASSIIRSNTEAFF. The CDR3, as DNA: TGTGCCAGTAGTATAATCAGGTCGAACACTGAAGCTTTCTTT.

V and J are TRBV4-2 and TRBJ1-5, with 8 nucleotides matching TRBD1. J lost 2 bases, V lost 0 bases, and 3 bases had no gene match. Germline assignment: CDR1 LGHNA and CDR2 YNFKEQ. The CDR3 extends over 16 amino acids. CDR3 loop: CASSQETGVGNQPQHF. As DNA, the CDR3 is TGTGCCAGCAGCCAAGAGACAGGGGTTGGCAATCAGCCCCAGCATTTT.

This clone has only one observation. The chain combines TRBV6-5 with TRBJ2-1; 16 nucleotides agree with TRBD2. CDR3 length: 15 amino acids. The V and J ends lost 6 bases and 9 bases, in that order; junction bases with no gene match: 5. Germline CDR1 reads MNHEY; CDR2 reads SVGAGI. The CDR3 loop reads CASSLGLAGGREQFF. The CDR3 coding sequence is TGTGCCAGCAGCCTGGGACTAGCGGGGGGGCGTGAGCAGTTCTTC.

The gene calls are TRBV7-6 and TRBJ1-1, with D maybe TRBD1 (6 bases). Germline V gene data show CDR1 as SGHVS and CDR2 as FNYEAQ. With 3 bases removed from V and 5 bases from J, the gap between germline ends came to 10 bases. CDR3 length: 13 residues. The CDR3 loop is CASSLRGGTEAFF. The CDR3, as DNA: TGTGCCAGCAGCTTGAGGGGGGGGACTGAAGCTTTCTTT.

The genes are TRBV29-1 and TRBJ1-3; possibly TRBD1 for D (5 bases). V dropped 6 bases and J dropped 2 bases, with 8 bases sitting between them. The CDR3 totals 12 residues. Germline CDR1 SQVTM, CDR2 ANQGSEA. CDR3 sequence: CSVTVTGNTIYF. The CDR3 coding sequence is TGCAGCGTGACAGTTACTGGAAACACCATATATTTT.